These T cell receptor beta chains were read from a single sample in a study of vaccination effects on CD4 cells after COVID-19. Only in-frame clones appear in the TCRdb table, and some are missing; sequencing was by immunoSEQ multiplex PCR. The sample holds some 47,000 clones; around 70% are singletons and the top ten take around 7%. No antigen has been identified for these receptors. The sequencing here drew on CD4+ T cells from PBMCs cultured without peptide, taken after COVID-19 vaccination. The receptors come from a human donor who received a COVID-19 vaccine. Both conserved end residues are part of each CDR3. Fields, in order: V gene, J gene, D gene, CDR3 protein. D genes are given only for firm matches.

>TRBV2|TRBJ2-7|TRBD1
CASSGGTGPTYEQYF
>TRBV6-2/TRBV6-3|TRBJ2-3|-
CASSLGDSHYRGGTDTQYF
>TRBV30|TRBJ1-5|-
CAWSVGPGNQPQHF
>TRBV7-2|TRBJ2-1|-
CASSLDSIGNEQFF
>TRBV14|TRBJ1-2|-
CASSQDWGPGGYTF
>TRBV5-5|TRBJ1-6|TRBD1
CASSRPGTVNSPLHF
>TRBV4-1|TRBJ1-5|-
CASSQVVAPTGSNQPQHF
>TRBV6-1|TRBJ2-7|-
CASSGRRGGARAQFYEQYF
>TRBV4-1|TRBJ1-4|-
CASSQGWAVTFEKLFF
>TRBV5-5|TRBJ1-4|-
CASSLDEKLFF
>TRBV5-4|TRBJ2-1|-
CASSLGTGSYNEQFF
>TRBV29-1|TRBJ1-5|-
CSVYTAPNQPQHF
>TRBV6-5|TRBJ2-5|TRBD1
CASSSGGTRTQYF
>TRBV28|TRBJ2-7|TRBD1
CASNRQGAHEQYF
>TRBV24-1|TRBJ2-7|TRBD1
CATSDSGTGRSEQYF
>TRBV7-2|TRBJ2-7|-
CASSLLFRRGRVLNEQYF
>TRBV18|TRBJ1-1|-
CASSPTQNTEAFF
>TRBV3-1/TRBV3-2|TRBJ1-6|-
CASSQVEVGTGSPLHF
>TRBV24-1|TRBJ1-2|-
CATSDFDRSYGYTF
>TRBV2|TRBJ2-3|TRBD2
CASSEVSGRTDTQYF
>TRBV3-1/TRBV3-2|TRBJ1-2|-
CASSQAGTFDGYTF
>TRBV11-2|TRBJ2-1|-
CASSLRADRSYNEQFF
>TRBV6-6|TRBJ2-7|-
CASSIKTIAVYEQYF
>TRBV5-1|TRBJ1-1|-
CASSVGEFVTEAFF
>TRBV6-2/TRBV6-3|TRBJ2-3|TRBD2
CASSPQRGGTDTQYF
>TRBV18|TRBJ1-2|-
CASSITEVWDGYTF
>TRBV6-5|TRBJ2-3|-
CASSYYLGTDTQYF
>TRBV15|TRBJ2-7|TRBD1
CATSRNRGLYEQYF
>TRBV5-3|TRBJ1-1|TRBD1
CARSLGTGGTEAFF
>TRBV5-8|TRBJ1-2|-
CASSLAAYGYTF
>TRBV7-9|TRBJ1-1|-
CASSLGGQVEAFF
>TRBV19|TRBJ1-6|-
CASTRVGLLDFSSYNSPLHF
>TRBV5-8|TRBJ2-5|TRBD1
CASSLWGWDREETQYF
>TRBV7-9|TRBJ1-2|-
CASSLGGGPNYGYTF
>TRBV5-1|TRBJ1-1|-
CASRQGSEYTEAFF
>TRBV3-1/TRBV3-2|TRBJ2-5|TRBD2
CASSREPGLAGETQYF
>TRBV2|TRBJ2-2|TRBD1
CASSTGTANTGELFF
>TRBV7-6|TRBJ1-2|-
CASRSNPYSHYGYTF
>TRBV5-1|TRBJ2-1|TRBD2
CASTDPLAGGLNEQFF
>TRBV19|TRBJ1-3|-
CASSSTWTSGNTIYF
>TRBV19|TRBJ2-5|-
CASSPAGGQETQYF
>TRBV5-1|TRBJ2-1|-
CASSRGDANNEQFF
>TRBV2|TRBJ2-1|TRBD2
CASMQRGTGNEQFF
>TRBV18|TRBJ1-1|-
CASSPGYMNTEAFF
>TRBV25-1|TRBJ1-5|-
CASSESGPGYQPQHF